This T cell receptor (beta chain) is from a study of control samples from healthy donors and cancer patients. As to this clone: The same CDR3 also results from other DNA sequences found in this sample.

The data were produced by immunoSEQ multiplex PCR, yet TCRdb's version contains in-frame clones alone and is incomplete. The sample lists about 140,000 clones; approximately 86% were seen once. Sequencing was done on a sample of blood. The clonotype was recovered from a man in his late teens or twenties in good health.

As DNA, the CDR3 is TGTGCCAGCAGCCTCGACAGGGGGCTAAAAGGCTACACCTTC. This sequence encodes CASSLDRGLKGYTF. The rearrangement uses TRBV28 and TRBJ1-2; 10 bases line up with TRBD1. The V segment lost 6 bases and the J segment 8 bases; nucleotides outside the gene matches: 9. Germline V lookup: CDR1 MDHEN, CDR2 SYDVKM. The CDR3 runs 14 residues.